Presented here are 27 T cell receptor beta chains from one specimen sequenced in a study of T cells expressing NK-cell markers. TCRdb re-analyzed the 5' RACE reads; it lists each CDR3 protein once, without DNA. The sample table sets out about 390,000 distinct CDR3 sequences. Material: blood T cells: a sorted CD56 or NKG2C T cell subset, CD4+ or CD8+ T cells, or bulk PBMC T cells (not recorded which). Source of these receptors: a woman aged 45-65 years in good health.

The chain uses TRBV7-2 and TRBJ2-1; the D call of TRBD2 rests on TCRdb alone, since no DNA is present to check it. This CDR3 is 16 amino acids long. CDR1 SGHTA and CDR2 FQGNSA come from the germline V gene. This chain's CDR3 is CASSSSSGMTWDEQFF.

This chain links TRBV20-1 with TRBJ2-3; without DNA, the TCRdb call of TRBD1 cannot be checked. Per germline, CDR1 DFQATT and CDR2 SNEGSKA (reference sequence). This CDR3 comprises 14 residues. CDR3: CSAKGGMGRDTQYF.

The gene calls are TRBV29-1 and TRBJ2-3; TCRdb picks TRBD1, but there is no DNA to check that call. This CDR3 spans 16 amino acids. The germline V gene has CDR1 SQVTM and CDR2 ANQGSEA. The CDR3 sequence: CSVQGGRLTSTDTQYF.

V and J are TRBV6-5 and TRBJ2-3; checking the TCRdb D call of TRBD2 is not possible without DNA. CDR1 and CDR2 (germline): MNHEY, SVGAGI. The CDR3 is 17 residues long. CDR3 loop: CASSYRAAGVGTDTQYF.

This chain uses TRBV12-3 or TRBV12-4 with TRBJ1-2; the TCRdb call, TRBD1, lacks DNA for checking. The CDR3 spans 13 residues. CDR3 sequence reads: CASTLSGGHGYTF.

The CDR3 spells CASSLTGTVAKNIQYF. The chain uses TRBV13 and TRBJ2-4; TCRdb's assignment of TRBD2 cannot be checked, as there is no DNA. CDR3 length equals 16 residues. CDR1 is PRHDT, CDR2 FYEKMQ, per germline (reference sequence).

V gene TRBV5-1 combines with J gene TRBJ2-5; checking the TCRdb D call of TRBD2 is not possible without DNA. The CDR3 has 18 residues. From germline, CDR1 is SGHRS and CDR2 YFSETQ. CDR3: CASRIQASGRPIEETQYF.

V and J are TRBV4-1 and TRBJ1-4. The germline V gene encodes CDR1 MGHRA and CDR2 YSYEKL. The CDR3 sequence is 14 residues long. CDR3 loop: CASNRPVAGEKLFF.

The chain combines TRBV9 with TRBJ2-1; the D gene TCRdb calls, TRBD1, cannot be checked with no DNA. Germline CDR1 is SGDLS and CDR2 is YYNGEE. The CDR3 totals 17 residues. CDR3: CASSPQAGSPLDNEQFF. Full variable domain (missing parts from reference TRBV9 and TRBJ2-1): DSGVTQTPKHLITATGQRVTLRCSPRSGDLSVYWYQQSLDQGLQFLIQYYNGEERAKGNILERFSAQQFPDLHSELNLSSLELGDSALYFCASSPQAGSPLDNEQFFGPGTRLTVL.

This sequence joins TRBV6-6 and TRBJ1-1; TCRdb outputs TRBD1, but without DNA this stays unchecked. CDR3 length equals 15 residues. Germline V CDR1 and CDR2: MNHNY, SVGAGI (reference sequence). This CDR3 is CASSLGAGQGAGAFF.

V gene TRBV2 combines with J gene TRBJ1-2. Germline-derived CDR1 and CDR2 are SNHLY and FYNNEI. The CDR3 has 15 residues. CDR3 region: CASSGAETTNYGYTF.

V and J are TRBV28 and TRBJ2-3; the TCRdb D gene call, TRBD2, has no DNA to confirm it. The CDR3 consists of 18 residues. Germline loops: CDR1 MDHEN, CDR2 SYDVKM. CDR3 amino acids: CASSSTSASLSSTDTQYF.

The V gene is TRBV12-3 or TRBV12-4, the J gene TRBJ2-1; with no DNA, the TCRdb D assignment of TRBD2 cannot be verified. CDR3 length: 13 amino acids. This CDR3 reads CASSSGTRPAWFF.

V and J are TRBV7-9 and TRBJ2-1; TCRdb's D call, TRBD2, is unchecked because there is no DNA. Looked up from germline, CDR1 is SEHNR and CDR2 is FQNEAQ (reference sequence). This CDR3 is built from 17 residues. The CDR3 spells CASSLAGGLAVYNEQFF.

The V gene is TRBV29-1, the J gene TRBJ2-1; the TCRdb call, TRBD1, lacks DNA for checking. This CDR3 spans 13 amino acids. Germline V lookup: CDR1 SQVTM, CDR2 ANQGSEA. The CDR3 region is CSVKDGGYNEQFF.

The chain recombines TRBV7-6 with TRBJ2-7; TCRdb reports TRBD2, a call that lacks DNA to check it against. The V gene's germline CDR1 is SGHVS and CDR2 FNYEAQ. The CDR3 runs 17 residues. The CDR3 is CASSLAGGTSGSYEQYF.

J is TRBJ2-2 and V is TRBV29-1; the D gene TCRdb calls, TRBD2, cannot be checked with no DNA. CDR3 length: 17 amino acids. CDR1 SQVTM and CDR2 ANQGSEA come from the germline V gene. The CDR3 loop reads CSVDLGSGLAGTGELFF.

This chain joins TRBV18 and TRBJ2-2; TCRdb proposes TRBD1, but this gene call is untestable without DNA. Per germline, CDR1 KGHSH and CDR2 LQKENI. The CDR3 loop spans 18 amino acids. The CDR3 loop reads CASSPTPTGAANTGELFF.

J is TRBJ1-6 and V is TRBV25-1. This CDR3 has 16 residues. CDR1 and CDR2 from the germline V gene are MGHDK and SYGVNS. CDR3 residues: CASSEWSGSDNSPLHF. Filled out from reference TRBV25-1 and TRBJ1-6, the complete variable domain reads EADIYQTPRYLVIGTGKKITLECSQTMGHDKMYWYQQDPGMELHLIHYSYGVNSTEKGDLSSESTVSRIRTEHFPLTLESARPSHTSQYLCASSEWSGSDNSPLHFGNGTRLTVT.

The chain employs TRBV5-1 and TRBJ2-3. This CDR3 has 14 amino acids. Germline V gene lookup returns CDR1 SGHRS and CDR2 YFSETQ. The CDR3 sequence: CASSLYGPTDTQYF. The full variable domain, rest sourced from reference TRBV5-1 and TRBJ2-3, is KAGVTQTPRYLIKTRGQQVTLSCSPISGHRSVSWYQQTPGQGLQFLFEYFSETQRNKGNFPGRFSGRQFSNSRSEMNVSTLELGDSALYLCASSLYGPTDTQYFGPGTRLTVL.

The chain couples TRBV11-2 to TRBJ1-4. This CDR3 is built from 12 residues. Germline values: CDR1 SGHAT, CDR2 FQNNGV. CDR3 sequence: CASSLDGTLLFF.

The chain employs TRBV5-5 and TRBJ2-2. CDR1 and CDR2 (germline): SGHKS, YYEKEE (reference sequence). CDR3 size: 15 residues. The CDR3 sequence is CASTSGRQNTGELFF. The full variable domain, completed using reference TRBV5-5 and TRBJ2-2, is DAGVTQSPTHLIKTRGQQVTLRCSPISGHKSVSWYQQVLGQGPQFIFQYYEKEERGRGNFPDRFSARQFPNYSSELNVNALLLGDSALYLCASTSGRQNTGELFFGEGSRLTVL.

The chain combines TRBV12-3 or TRBV12-4 with TRBJ1-5; TCRdb outputs TRBD1, but without DNA this stays unchecked. The CDR3 is 13 amino acids. The CDR3 sequence: CASRDRGSQPQHF.

The chain has TRBV6-5 and TRBJ2-2. This CDR3 contains 14 residues. Germline V lookup: CDR1 MNHEY, CDR2 SVGAGI. This CDR3 reads CASSYETYTGELFF.

The rearrangement joins TRBV4-1 to TRBJ2-5. Per the germline V gene, CDR1 is MGHRA and CDR2 is YSYEKL. The CDR3 is 13 amino acids. CDR3 amino acids: CASSQADRETQYF.

The chain employs TRBV18 and TRBJ2-3; the TCRdb D gene call, TRBD2, has no DNA to confirm it. This CDR3 has 17 amino acids. CDR1 and CDR2 (germline): KGHSH, LQKENI. The CDR3 sequence is CASSPGLGRAAADTQYF. The full variable domain, with the rest looked up from reference TRBV18 and TRBJ2-3, is NAGVMQNPRHLVRRRGQEARLRCSPMKGHSHVYWYRQLPEEGLKFMVYLQKENIIDESGMPKERFSAEFPKEGPSILRIQQVVRGDSAAYFCASSPGLGRAAADTQYFGPGTRLTVL.

CDR3: CSARLASGGKETQYF. The chain is built from TRBV20-1 and TRBJ2-5; TCRdb's D gene call, TRBD2, goes unchecked for lack of DNA. The CDR3 extends over 15 amino acids. The germline gives CDR1 DFQATT, CDR2 SNEGSKA (reference sequence).